The rows below give T cell receptor beta chains drawn from one sample of a study of T cells in Graves' hyperthyroidism and ophthalmopathy. TCRdb fed the multiplex PCR reads into MiXCR, producing one record per CDR3 protein. The top ten clones hold 53% of a sample with around 210,000 distinct CDR3 sequences, around a sixth of them seen once. Input material: blood. The receptors here all came from a woman aged 50 to 60 with Graves' hyperthyroidism. CDR3s include the opening cysteine and the closing phenylalanine or tryptophan. The D gene is left open where the match is weak. Rows give clone size only sometimes, using once, few, many, or a class for an expanded clone.

D	size	J	V	CDR3	DNA
TRBD2	many	TRBJ2-1	TRBV19	CASSPKRGAYNEQFF	TGTGCCAGTAGCCCGAAGCGGGGAGCCTACAATGAGCAGTTCTTC
-	few	TRBJ2-3	TRBV7-9	CASSFMRYTDTQYF	TGTGCCAGCAGCTTTATGCGTTACACAGATACGCAGTATTTT
-	few	TRBJ2-2	TRBV11-3	CASSLGPVTGELFF	TGTGCCAGCAGCTTAGGCCCCGTCACCGGGGAGCTGTTTTTT
-	-	TRBJ2-1	TRBV10-3	CAISESNRGGSNEQFF	TGTGCCATCAGTGAGTCGAACAGGGGGGGGTCCAATGAGCAGTTCTTC
TRBD1	many	TRBJ1-4	TRBV10-3	CAISGGQGQTEKLFF	TGTGCCATCAGTGGGGGACAGGGCCAAACTGAAAAACTGTTTTTT
-	many	TRBJ1-2	TRBV27	CASSLASGALGYTF	TGTGCCAGCAGTTTAGCGTCGGGGGCGCTTGGCTACACCTTC
-	-	TRBJ1-2	TRBV5-1	CASSLDRICTF	TGCGCCAGCAGCTTGGACAGGATTTGCACCTTC
-	many	TRBJ2-7	TRBV28	CASSAPVGGKDEQYF	TGTGCCAGCAGTGCCCCGGTGGGGGGAAAAGACGAGCAGTACTTC
-	few	TRBJ1-2	TRBV27	CASSLSSGVYGYTF	TGTGCCAGCAGTTTATCATCAGGGGTCTATGGCTACACCTTC
-	few	TRBJ2-7	TRBV28	CATIDTDRAYEQYF	TGTGCCACGATCGATACGGACCGAGCCTACGAGCAGTACTTC
TRBD2	many	TRBJ2-3	TRBV7-6	CASSRTGTSGSTDTQYF	TGTGCCAGCAGCCGAACCGGAACTAGCGGGAGTACAGATACGCAGTATTTT
-	many	TRBJ2-5	TRBV18	CASSPRKGVEETQYF	TGTGCCAGCTCACCAAGGAAAGGGGTGGAAGAGACCCAGTACTTC
TRBD2	few	TRBJ2-2	TRBV20-1	CSAPSGSSTGELFF	TGCAGTGCCCCCAGCGGGAGCAGCACCGGGGAGCTGTTTTTT
-	few	TRBJ2-2	TRBV29-1	CSVEKAEIFGELFF	TGCAGCGTTGAAAAGGCAGAAATATTCGGGGAGCTGTTTTTT
-	many	TRBJ2-3	TRBV30	CAWSTPPLERSTDTQYF	TGTGCCTGGAGTACCCCTCCCCTAGAGCGGTCCACAGATACGCAGTATTTT
-	many	TRBJ2-5	TRBV11-3	CASSPPTAQETQYF	TGTGCCAGCAGCCCCCCGACAGCCCAAGAGACCCAGTACTTC
-	-	TRBJ2-2	TRBV10-2	CASSGSTYGELFF	TGCGCCAGCAGTGGGTCGACTTACGGGGAGCTGTTTTTT
-	many	TRBJ1-2	TRBV11-3	CASSRGGGLDYGYTF	TGTGCCAGCAGCCGAGGAGGAGGGCTGGACTATGGCTACACCTTC
TRBD1	many	TRBJ2-7	TRBV7-9	CASSFGTGLHEQYF	TGTGCCAGCAGCTTCGGGACAGGGTTACACGAGCAGTACTTC
TRBD2	few	TRBJ2-2	TRBV2	CAATGAGGNTGELFF	TGTGCCGCCACGGGCGCGGGAGGTAACACCGGGGAGCTGTTTTTT
-	many	TRBJ1-2	TRBV11-2	CASSSGRDYGYTF	TGTGCCAGCAGCTCAGGACGGGATTATGGCTACACCTTC
TRBD1	many	TRBJ2-3	TRBV6-1	CASRKTGKDTQYF	TGTGCCAGCAGAAAGACAGGGAAAGATACGCAGTATTTT
TRBD2	-	TRBJ2-1	TRBV24-1	CATSDLPSGGNNEQFF	TGTGCCACCAGTGATTTGCCTAGCGGGGGTAACAATGAGCAGTTCTTC
-	-	TRBJ1-1	TRBV5-7	CASSLETGLNTEAFF	TGTGCCAGCAGCTTGGAAACAGGGCTGAACACTGAAGCTTTCTTT
TRBD2	many	TRBJ2-5	TRBV6-1	CASRSHGRTSGRFSETQYF	TGTGCCAGCAGGTCACACGGACGGACTAGCGGGAGATTCTCAGAGACCCAGTACTTC
TRBD1	-	TRBJ2-1	TRBV10-3	CITWDRRYNEQFF	TGTATTACTTGGGACAGGAGATACAATGAGCAGTTCTTC
-	many	TRBJ2-1	TRBV18	CASSREQGEQFF	TGTGCCAGCTCACGGGAGCAGGGAGAGCAGTTCTTC
TRBD2	many	TRBJ2-3	TRBV20-1	CSASQREATDTQYF	TGCAGTGCATCTCAGCGGGAGGCGACAGATACGCAGTATTTT
-	many	TRBJ1-5	TRBV20-1	CSAYTQTGSNQPQHF	TGCAGTGCCTATACCCAGACAGGTAGCAATCAGCCCCAGCATTTT
TRBD1	few	TRBJ1-3	TRBV15	CATSRDRGQGNTIYF	TGTGCCACCAGCAGAGATCGGGGACAGGGAAACACCATATATTTT
TRBD2	many	TRBJ2-7	TRBV20-1	CSARELAGGSYEQYF	TGCAGTGCTAGAGAACTAGCGGGAGGTTCGTACGAGCAGTACTTC
-	-	TRBJ2-3	TRBV5-1	CASSLYGGTTDTQYF	TGCGCCAGCAGCTTGTACGGTGGGACCACAGATACGCAGTATTTT
-	few	TRBJ2-2	TRBV4-1	CASSQGPAVTNTGELFF	TGCGCCAGCAGCCAGGGACCAGCGGTTACGAACACCGGGGAGCTGTTTTTT
TRBD2	many	TRBJ2-7	TRBV11-3	CASSGGGTSGYEQYF	TGTGCCAGCAGCGGAGGCGGGACTAGCGGTTACGAGCAGTACTTC
-	-	TRBJ1-1	TRBV9	CASSRLGTEAFF	TGTGCCAGCAGCAGATTAGGCACTGAAGCTTTCTTT
TRBD1	many	TRBJ2-5	TRBV3-1	CASSQEIRLGRGRETQYF	TGTGCCAGCAGCCAAGAGATCCGGCTTGGCAGGGGGCGAGAGACCCAGTACTTC
-	many	TRBJ2-7	TRBV12-3/TRBV12-4	CASSGSFGHSSYEQYF	TGTGCCAGCAGTGGTAGTTTTGGCCACAGCTCCTACGAGCAGTACTTC
-	few	TRBJ2-3	TRBV7-9	CASPNLHKADTQYF	TGTGCCAGCCCCAACCTTCATAAGGCAGATACGCAGTATTTT
TRBD1	many	TRBJ1-2	TRBV30	CAWSSTGVYGYTF	TGTGCCTGGAGTTCTACAGGGGTGTATGGCTACACCTTC
-	many	TRBJ2-5	TRBV6-1	CASSVRRSETQYF	TGTGCCAGCAGTGTACGGAGATCTGAGACCCAGTACTTC
TRBD1	many	TRBJ2-3	TRBV24-1	CATSDPDRLSTDTQYF	TGTGCCACCAGTGATCCGGACAGGCTCAGCACAGATACGCAGTATTTT
-	few	TRBJ2-3	TRBV19	CASSGWTVTDTQYF	TGTGCCAGTAGTGGATGGACGGTGACAGATACGCAGTATTTT
TRBD1	few	TRBJ1-5	TRBV5-1	CASSWSGTDLNQPQHF	TGCGCCAGCAGCTGGTCCGGGACAGATCTTAATCAGCCCCAGCATTTT
-	-	TRBJ2-1	TRBV28	CASSWKGFAYNEQFF	TGTGCCAGCAGTTGGAAGGGGTTCGCCTACAATGAGCAGTTCTTC
TRBD2	-	TRBJ2-7	TRBV11-3	CASSLELASGSGEQYF	TGTGCCAGCAGCTTAGAGTTGGCTAGCGGATCAGGCGAGCAGTACTTC
-	-	TRBJ2-1	TRBV20-1	CSARDQVAATYNEQFF	TGCAGTGCTAGAGATCAAGTAGCGGCAACCTACAATGAGCAGTTCTTC
-	many	TRBJ1-2	TRBV2	CASSDNGATSGYTF	TGTGCCAGCAGTGATAACGGGGCTACTAGCGGCTACACCTTC
-	many	TRBJ2-1	TRBV30	CAGIPRAGPFNEQFF	TGTGCCGGGATACCTCGGGCAGGGCCTTTCAATGAGCAGTTCTTC
TRBD2	many	TRBJ2-5	TRBV28	CASSFWATSGQETQYF	TGTGCCAGCAGTTTTTGGGCGACTAGCGGACAAGAGACCCAGTACTTC
TRBD1	many	TRBJ2-1	TRBV5-1	CASSRGTVYNEQFF	TGCGCCAGCAGCCGAGGGACAGTCTACAATGAGCAGTTCTTC
-	many	TRBJ2-7	TRBV7-9	CASSVGTQTYEQYF	TGTGCCAGCAGCGTGGGGACCCAAACCTACGAGCAGTACTTC
TRBD1	few	TRBJ2-1	TRBV24-1	CATSDLGTGRNEQFF	TGTGCCACCAGTGATTTAGGGACAGGACGCAATGAGCAGTTCTTC
TRBD1	-	TRBJ1-4	TRBV4-1	CASSQQGAREKLFF	TGCGCCAGCAGCCAGCAGGGGGCGCGTGAAAAACTGTTTTTT
-	few	TRBJ1-1	TRBV25-1	CATHPPGNTEAFF	TGTGCCACCCATCCCCCGGGAAACACTGAAGCTTTCTTT
-	-	TRBJ2-3	TRBV4-2	CASSQDRRADTQYF	TGTGCCAGCAGCCAAGATCGAAGGGCAGATACGCAGTATTTT
TRBD1	few	TRBJ1-2	TRBV14	CASSQSRTGDGYTF	TGTGCCAGCAGCCAATCTCGTACAGGGGACGGCTACACCTTC
-	many	TRBJ2-7	TRBV2	CASSEGETRPYEQYF	TGTGCCAGCAGTGAAGGGGAGACCCGACCTTACGAGCAGTACTTC